Listed here is a single T cell receptor (beta chain). The CDR3 length is 13 residues. V was pared by 6 bases and J by 3 bases, with 4 bases of the junction left unmatched. Germline loops: CDR1 MRHNA, CDR2 SNTAGT. The entry originates in a study of blood T cell repertoires in COVID-19. Background on the study: COVID-19 samples from acute and convalescent phases originated in the United States, Italy and Spain.

Using immunoSEQ multiplex PCR, the repertoire was profiled, and TCRdb retains in-frame clones only, with some absent. Of roughly 250,000 clones in the sample, about 87% are singletons; the top ten hold around 3%. Everyone who took part was roughly 18 to 90 years old, and they came from 24 US areas. The study assigned cohorts using participant-reported clinical history. This TCR came from a woman aged 45-60 years who had recovered from COVID-19. Sequenced sample: PBMCs or T cells enriched from blood (not recorded which). The chain recombines TRBV6-4 with TRBJ1-1, with 7 nucleotides matching TRBD1. DNA of the CDR3: TGTGCCAGCAGAATAGACAGGGACACTGAAGCTTTCTTT. It codes for CASRIDRDTEAFF.